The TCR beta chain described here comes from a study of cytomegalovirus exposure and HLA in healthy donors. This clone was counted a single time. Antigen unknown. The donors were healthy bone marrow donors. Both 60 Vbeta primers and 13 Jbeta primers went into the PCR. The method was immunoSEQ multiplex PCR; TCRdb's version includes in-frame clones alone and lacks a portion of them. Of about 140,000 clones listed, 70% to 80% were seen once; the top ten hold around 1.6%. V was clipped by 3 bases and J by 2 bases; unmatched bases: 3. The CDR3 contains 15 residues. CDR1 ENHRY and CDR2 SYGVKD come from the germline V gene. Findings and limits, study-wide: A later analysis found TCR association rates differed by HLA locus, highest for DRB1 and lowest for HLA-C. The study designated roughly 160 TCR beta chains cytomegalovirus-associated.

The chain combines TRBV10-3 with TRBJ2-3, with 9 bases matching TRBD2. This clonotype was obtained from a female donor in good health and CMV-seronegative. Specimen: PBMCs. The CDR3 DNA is TGTGCCATCAGTGATGCTAGCGGGGCCACAGATACGCAGTATTTT. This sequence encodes CAISDASGATDTQYF.